The 29 T cell receptor beta chains below were found in one sample sequenced in a study of persistence of HIV-infected CD4 T cells. Their recognized antigens are unknown. This was the immunoSEQ version 4 assay in survey mode. Produced via immunoSEQ multiplex PCR; TCRdb's table is partial and in-frame only. The sample consists of 35,000 to 45,000 clones, 88% of them appearing once. This nonspecific control used anti-CD3/anti-CD28 bead stimulation of CD4+ T cells. Responding CD4+ T cells were sorted by upregulation of both CD40 ligand and CD69. The sequencing used CD4+ T cells sorted from PBMCs after roughly 19-hour stimulation, collected from a patient who received antiretroviral therapy. The receptors originated from an adult woman with HIV who was CMV-seropositive.

This clone was counted a few times. The chain joins TRBV2 to TRBJ1-5; D is unresolved. CDR1 and CDR2 (germline): SNHLY, FYNNEI. This CDR3 contains 15 residues. Trimming shortened V by 6 bases and J by 3 bases, and 15 bases separated the two germline ends. The CDR3 spells CASRLDRPINQPQHF. CDR3 in DNA: TGTGCCAGCAGGCTGGATCGACCAATCAATCAGCCCCAGCATTTT.

This chain links TRBV7-8 with TRBJ2-3; D remains ambiguous. CDR3 length: 12 amino acids. From germline, CDR1 is SGHVS and CDR2 FQNEAQ. V lost 5 bases, J lost 0 bases, and 3 bases lay in between. The CDR3 here is CASSPSTDTQYF. CDR3 in DNA: TGTGCCAGCAGCCCGAGCACAGATACGCAGTATTTT. The entire variable domain, with the rest obtained from reference TRBV7-8 and TRBJ2-3, is as follows: GAGVSQSPRYKVAKRGQDVALRCDPISGHVSLFWYQQALGQGPEFLTYFQNEAQLDKSGLPSDRFFAERPEGSVSTLKIQRTQQEDSAVYLCASSPSTDTQYFGPGTRLTVL.

The J gene is TRBJ2-3, the V gene TRBV5-1; D may be TRBD1 (5 bases). Trimming pared 0 bases from V and 6 bases from J, leaving 11 bases between. Per the germline V gene, CDR1 is SGHRS and CDR2 is YFSETQ. The length of the CDR3 is 14 residues. The DNA for the CDR3 is TGCGCCAGCAGCTTGGTAGGGGTAGGGGATACGCAGTATTTT. This codes for CASSLVGVGDTQYF.

CDR3 nucleotide sequence: TGTGCCAGCAGCCTGGACAGGGGCTATGGCTACACCTTC. Protein product: CASSLDRGYGYTF. This chain uses TRBV5-4 with TRBJ1-2; TRBD1 matches 9 bases. The V segment lost 4 bases and the J segment 4 bases; nucleotides outside the gene matches: 2. This CDR3 is built from 13 residues. CDR1 and CDR2 from the germline V gene are SGHNT and YYREEE (reference sequence).

The chain links TRBV18 to TRBJ2-1; perhaps D is TRBD1 or TRBD2 (5 bases each). V lost 0 bases and J lost 5, with 11 bases in between. In germline, CDR1 is KGHSH, CDR2 LQKENI. The CDR3 loop spans 15 amino acids. The CDR3 reads CASSPPSRGDNEQFF. CDR3 bases: TGTGCCAGCTCACCACCGTCAAGAGGGGACAATGAGCAGTTCTTC.

J is TRBJ1-1 and V is TRBV6-5; D remains unclear. The V end lost 2 bases, the J end lost 3 bases, and 7 bases lay between the germline ends. CDR1 and CDR2 (germline): MNHEY, SVGAGI. This CDR3 region has 13 residues. This chain's CDR3 is CASSYHRDTEAFF. The CDR3 DNA reads TGTGCCAGCAGTTACCATCGAGACACTGAAGCTTTCTTT.

The chain combines TRBV30 with TRBJ1-5; possibly TRBD1 for D (6 bases). Per the germline V gene, CDR1 is GTSNPN and CDR2 is SVGIG (reference sequence). The CDR3 is 12 residues long. V lost 5 bases and J lost 3, with 8 bases in between. CDR3 sequence (DNA): TGTGCCTGGGGACAGTCCAATCAGCCCCAGCATTTT. It codes for CAWGQSNQPQHF.

V is TRBV2 and J is TRBJ1-4, with 7 bases matching TRBD1. The CDR3 is 13 amino acids. Trimming at V came to 8 bases and at J to 7 bases, leaving 7 bases not matched to a gene. Looked up from germline, CDR1 is SNHLY and CDR2 is FYNNEI. This chain's CDR3 is CASGDRTIEKLFF. The CDR3 DNA reads TGTGCCAGCGGGGACAGAACGATTGAAAAACTGTTTTTT. Looking up the rest from reference TRBV2 and TRBJ1-4 gives the full variable domain: EPEVTQTPSHQVTQMGQEVILRCVPISNHLYFYWYRQILGQKVEFLVSFYNNEISEKSEIFDDQFSVERPDGSNFTLKIRSTKLEDSAMYFCASGDRTIEKLFFGSGTQLSVL.

The chain has TRBV12-3 or TRBV12-4 and TRBJ2-2, with D unclear. The CDR3 is made up of 12 amino acids. Deletions cut 6 bases from V and 4 bases from J, with 6 bases between. The CDR3 sequence: CASSPSTGELFF. CDR3 DNA sequence: TGTGCCAGCAGCCCCTCCACCGGGGAGCTGTTTTTT.

The V and J genes are TRBV30 and TRBJ2-7; the D gene is possibly TRBD2 (6 bases). The CDR3 contains 12 residues. Germline loops: CDR1 GTSNPN, CDR2 SVGIG (reference sequence). Trimming pared 3 bases from V and 6 bases from J, leaving 12 bases between. This chain's CDR3 is CAWSALAFEQYF. The CDR3 coding sequence is TGTGCCTGGAGCGCTCTAGCGTTCGAGCAGTACTTC.

V gene TRBV27 combines with J gene TRBJ1-5; D call uncertain. The CDR3 contains 14 residues. Between the trimmed V and J ends, which lost 6 bases and 2 bases, there was a span of 11 bases. The V gene's germline CDR1 is MNHEY and CDR2 SMNVEV (reference sequence). CDR3 coding DNA: TGTGCCAGCAGCCCCGGATCGGGCAATCAGCCCCAGCATTTT. Translating gives CASSPGSGNQPQHF.

This clone appeared once. The CDR3 sequence: CASSQETPRMATEAFF. Written as DNA, the CDR3 is TGCGCCAGCAGCCAAGAGACGCCCAGGATGGCGACTGAAGCTTTCTTT. The rearrangement joins TRBV4-1 to TRBJ1-1; D uncertain. The CDR3 is 16 residues long. CDR1 is MGHRA and CDR2 is YSYEKL in the germline V gene. V was pared by 0 bases and J by 5 bases, with 16 bases between.

The count of this clone is one. This chain connects TRBV6-5 to TRBJ1-1, with 7 nucleotides matching TRBD1. Germline V CDR1 and CDR2: MNHEY, SVGAGI. The CDR3 extends over 15 amino acids. J gave up 6 bases and V 6 bases, and 13 bases lay outside the gene matches. This CDR3 reads CASRPRYRGFPEAFF. The CDR3 DNA sequence: TGTGCCAGCAGACCTCGTTACAGGGGATTTCCTGAAGCTTTCTTT.

The CDR3 spells CASTSAYGYTF. As DNA, the CDR3 is TGTGCCAGCACCTCGGCATACGGCTACACCTTC. The chain is built from TRBV9 and TRBJ1-2; no clear D. The length of the CDR3 is 11 residues. Germline-derived CDR1 and CDR2 are SGDLS and YYNGEE. Trimming left V 6 bases short and J 8 bases short, with 11 bases between.

The genes are TRBV9 and TRBJ2-1; D might be TRBD2 (5 bases). CDR1 SGDLS and CDR2 YYNGEE come from the germline V gene. The CDR3 is 16 amino acids. The V gene lost 2 bases and the J gene lost 2 bases, with 14 bases spanning the gap. The CDR3 nucleotides read TGTGCCAGCAGCGTTGGGAGTAGACGGACCTACAATGAGCAGTTCTTC. Encoded protein: CASSVGSRRTYNEQFF.

The chain uses TRBV15 and TRBJ2-3, with TRBD1 matching 7 bases. The V gene's germline CDR1 is LNHNV and CDR2 YYDKDF (reference sequence). V lost 4 bases to trimming and J lost 0 bases; unmatched junction nucleotides: 4. CDR3 length: 15 residues. CDR3 amino acids: CATSNRGPSTDTQYF. CDR3 in DNA: TGTGCCACCAGCAACAGGGGCCCTAGCACAGATACGCAGTATTTT.

The chain recombines TRBV30 with TRBJ1-6; 8 bases map to TRBD1. The germline gives CDR1 GTSNPN, CDR2 SVGIG (reference sequence). Trimming removed 1 base from V and 9 bases from J; junction bases left unmatched: 2. The length of the CDR3 is 13 residues. In DNA form, the CDR3 reads TGTGCCTGGAGTGCAGGGGGCGGTTCACCCCTCCACTTT. This gives the protein CAWSAGGGSPLHF.

The rearrangement uses TRBV10-3 and TRBJ2-2; 11 nucleotides agree with TRBD2. This CDR3 is 15 amino acids long. The germline V gene has CDR1 ENHRY and CDR2 SYGVKD. V dropped 5 bases and J dropped 7; count of bases not matched to a gene: 6. The chain's CDR3 is CAISLAGGQVGELFF. CDR3 bases: TGTGCCATCAGTTTAGCGGGGGGGCAAGTCGGGGAGCTGTTTTTT.

The rearrangement uses TRBV7-9 and TRBJ2-7; 8 bases agree with TRBD1. This CDR3 is 16 amino acids long. The junction had 12 bases not matched to a gene; V was cut back by 5 bases and J by 3 bases. Germline CDR1 is SEHNR and CDR2 is FQNEAQ (reference sequence). CDR3 region: CASSAPPGQEFYEQYF. The CDR3 coding sequence is TGTGCCAGCAGCGCCCCCCCGGGACAGGAGTTCTACGAGCAGTACTTC.

The sample holds one count of this clone. The chain joins TRBV2 to TRBJ2-5, with D perhaps matching TRBD2 (6 bases). The CDR3 consists of 13 residues. Germline CDR1 is SNHLY and CDR2 is FYNNEI. Between the trimmed V and J ends, which lost 6 bases and 5 bases, there was a span of 13 bases. The CDR3, as DNA: TGTGCCAGCAGAGGAGGGCCGGGGGAGACCCAGTACTTC. Its protein product is CASRGGPGETQYF.

The chain has TRBV30 and TRBJ2-2; TRBD1 matches 7 bases. There are 15 residues in the CDR3. J was trimmed by 1 base and V by 4 bases; bases with no gene match: 6. Germline CDR1 reads GTSNPN; CDR2 reads SVGIG (reference sequence). The CDR3 spells CAWTRRQGNTGELFF. CDR3 bases: TGTGCCTGGACCCGTAGACAGGGGAACACCGGGGAGCTGTTTTTT.

The gene calls are TRBV6-5 and TRBJ1-2; D is undetermined. Germline-derived CDR1 and CDR2 are MNHEY and SVGAGI. Trimming stripped 0 bases from V and 1 base from J, with 6 bases between. The CDR3 is made up of 14 amino acids. CDR3 region: CASSYSRSNYGYTF. In DNA form, the CDR3 reads TGTGCCAGCAGTTACTCCCGCAGTAACTATGGCTACACCTTC.

The gene calls are TRBV9 and TRBJ2-3; D is tentatively TRBD1 or TRBD2 (6 bases each). V gave up 4 bases and J gave up 4 bases, with 16 bases separating them. CDR1 and CDR2 (germline): SGDLS, YYNGEE. The CDR3 length is 15 residues. In DNA, the CDR3 is TGTGCCAGCAGCCAAGGGGGGTTCAGAGCAGATACGCAGTATTTT. It codes for CASSQGGFRADTQYF. Full variable domain (remainder filled in from reference TRBV9 and TRBJ2-3): DSGVTQTPKHLITATGQRVTLRCSPRSGDLSVYWYQQSLDQGLQFLIQYYNGEERAKGNILERFSAQQFPDLHSELNLSSLELGDSALYFCASSQGGFRADTQYFGPGTRLTVL.

The V call is TRBV12-3 or TRBV12-4, the J call TRBJ2-7; a weak D match, TRBD1 (6 bases). The CDR3 spans 13 residues. The V end was cut by 6 bases, the J end by 3 bases, with 12 bases between. CDR3 region: CASSLGHFYEQYF. CDR3 bases: TGTGCCAGCAGCCTGGGACACTTCTACGAGCAGTACTTC.

This clone was seen just once. The CDR3 reads CASSHRLGDEQFF. The CDR3 bases are TGTGCCAGCAGCCATCGCCTGGGGGATGAGCAGTTCTTC. This chain links TRBV14 with TRBJ2-1; D possibly matches TRBD1 or TRBD2 (5 bases each). V shed 3 bases and J shed 8 bases, with 11 bases lying between them. The germline gives CDR1 SGHDN, CDR2 FVKESK. CDR3 length equals 13 residues.

This chain uses TRBV2 with TRBJ1-1, with TRBD1 identical over 8 bases. The germline V gene encodes CDR1 SNHLY and CDR2 FYNNEI. V was clipped by 5 bases and J by 8 bases; unmatched bases: 4. The CDR3 totals 12 residues. CDR3 in amino acids: CASSFTGGEAFF. The CDR3 coding sequence is TGTGCCAGCAGTTTTACAGGGGGAGAAGCTTTCTTT.

This clone occurred once. This chain links TRBV3-1 (or the pseudogene TRBV3-2) with TRBJ2-5; no clear D. The V end was cut by 4 bases, the J end by 7 bases, with 10 bases between. The V gene's germline CDR1 is LGHDT and CDR2 YNNKEL (reference sequence). The CDR3 runs 12 residues. DNA of the CDR3: TGTGCCAGCAGCCGTGGTTCCACGACCCAGTACTTC. Translation: CASSRGSTTQYF.

J is TRBJ1-2 and V is TRBV5-4; 9 positions agree with TRBD1. V was pared by 4 bases and J by 4 bases, with 8 bases of the junction left unmatched. This CDR3 region has 15 residues. CDR1 SGHNT and CDR2 YYREEE come from the germline V gene (reference sequence). CDR3: CASSLDRGGLYGYTF. The CDR3 DNA reads as TGTGCCAGCAGCCTGGACAGGGGAGGTCTCTATGGCTACACCTTC.

The chain is built from TRBV30 and TRBJ2-2; 7 bases align to TRBD1. The CDR3 contains 12 residues. Germline loops: CDR1 GTSNPN, CDR2 SVGIG (reference sequence). The ends lost 4 bases at V and 5 bases at J; junction bases unmatched: 1. The CDR3 DNA reads as TGTGCCTGGAACAGGGGAACCGGGGAGCTGTTTTTT. Amino acids: CAWNRGTGELFF. The variable domain in full, with the rest retrieved from reference TRBV30 and TRBJ2-2, is SQTIHQWPATLVQPVGSPLSLECTVEGTSNPNLYWYRQAAGRGLQLLFYSVGIGQISSEVPQNLSASRPQDRQFILSSKKLLLSDSGFYLCAWNRGTGELFFGEGSRLTVL.